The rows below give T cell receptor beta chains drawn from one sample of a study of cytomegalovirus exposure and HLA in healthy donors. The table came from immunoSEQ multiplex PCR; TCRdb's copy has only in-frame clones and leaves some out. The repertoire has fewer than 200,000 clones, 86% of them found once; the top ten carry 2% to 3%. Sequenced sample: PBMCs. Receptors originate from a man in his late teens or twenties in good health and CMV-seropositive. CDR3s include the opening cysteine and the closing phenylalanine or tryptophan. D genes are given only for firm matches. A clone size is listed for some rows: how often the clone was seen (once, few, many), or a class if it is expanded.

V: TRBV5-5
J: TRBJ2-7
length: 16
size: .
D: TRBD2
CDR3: CASSLEGTSGRGEQYF
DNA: TGTGCCAGCAGTTTGGAGGGGACTAGCGGGAGAGGCGAGCAGTACTTC

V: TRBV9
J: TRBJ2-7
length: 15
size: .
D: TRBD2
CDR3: CASSPRGSGGYEQYF
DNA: TGTGCCAGCAGCCCCCGCGGTAGCGGGGGTTACGAGCAGTACTTC

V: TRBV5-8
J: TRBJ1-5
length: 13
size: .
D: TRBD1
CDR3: CASSSQGAQPQHF
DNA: TGTGCCAGCAGCTCTCAGGGGGCTCAGCCCCAGCATTTT

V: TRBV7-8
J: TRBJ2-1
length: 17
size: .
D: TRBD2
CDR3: CASRKGTSGSAYNEQFF
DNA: TGTGCCAGCAGAAAGGGGACCAGCGGGAGCGCCTACAATGAGCAGTTCTTC

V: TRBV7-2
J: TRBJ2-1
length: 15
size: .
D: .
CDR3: CASSLAARSYNEQFF
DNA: TGTGCCAGCAGCTTAGCGGCGCGGAGCTACAATGAGCAGTTCTTC

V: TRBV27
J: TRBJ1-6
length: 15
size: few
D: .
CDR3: CASSFSLNVQLPLHF
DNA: TGTGCCAGCAGTTTTAGTCTAAACGTGCAATTACCCCTCCACTTT

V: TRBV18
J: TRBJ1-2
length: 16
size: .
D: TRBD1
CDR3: CASSPGPGTGNYGYTF
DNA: TGTGCCAGCTCACCTGGTCCCGGGACAGGGAACTATGGCTACACCTTC

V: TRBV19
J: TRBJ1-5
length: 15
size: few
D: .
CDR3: CASSRAGGSNQPQHF
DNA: TGTGCCAGTAGCCGGGCGGGGGGTAGCAATCAGCCCCAGCATTTT

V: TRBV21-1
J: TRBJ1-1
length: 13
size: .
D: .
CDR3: CASIQPEGPEAFF
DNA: TGTGCCAGCATCCAACCGGAGGGCCCTGAAGCTTTCTTT

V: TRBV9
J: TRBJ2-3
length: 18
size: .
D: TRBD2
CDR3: CASSGGPGTSGRTDTQYF
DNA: TGTGCCAGCAGCGGGGGTCCCGGGACTAGCGGGAGAACAGATACGCAGTATTTT

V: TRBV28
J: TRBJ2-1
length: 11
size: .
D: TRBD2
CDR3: CASTREDEQFF
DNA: TGTGCCAGCACCCGGGAGGATGAGCAGTTCTTC

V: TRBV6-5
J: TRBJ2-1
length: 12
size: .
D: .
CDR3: CATRSSYNEQFF
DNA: TGTGCCACTAGGTCTTCCTACAATGAGCAGTTCTTC

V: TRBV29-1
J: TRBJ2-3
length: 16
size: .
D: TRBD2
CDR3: CSARGSTAGGADTQYF
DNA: TGCAGCGCCCGCGGGTCTACGGCGGGGGGGGCGGATACGCAGTATTTT

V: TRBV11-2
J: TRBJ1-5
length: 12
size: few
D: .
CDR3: CASSSPGEPQHF
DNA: TGTGCCAGCAGCTCCCCGGGGGAGCCCCAGCATTTT

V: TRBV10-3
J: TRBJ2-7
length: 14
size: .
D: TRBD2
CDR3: CAISAGTSGYEQYF
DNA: TGTGCCATCAGCGCCGGGACTAGCGGCTACGAGCAGTACTTC

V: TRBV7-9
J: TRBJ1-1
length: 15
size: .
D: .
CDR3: CASSLAGGRTTEAFF
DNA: TGTGCCAGCAGCCTTGCCGGAGGGAGAACCACTGAAGCTTTCTTT

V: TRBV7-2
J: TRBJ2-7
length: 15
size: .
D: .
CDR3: CASSAGGDSFYEQYF
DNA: TGTGCCAGCAGCGCCGGGGGGGACAGTTTCTACGAGCAGTACTTC

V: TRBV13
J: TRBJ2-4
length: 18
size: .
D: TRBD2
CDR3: CASSGRLAGGLAKNIQYF
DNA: TGTGCCAGCAGCGGCCGACTAGCGGGGGGCCTCGCCAAAAACATTCAGTACTTC

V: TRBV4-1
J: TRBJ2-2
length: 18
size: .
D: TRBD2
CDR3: CASSFLGLAGGPTGELFF
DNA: TGCGCCAGCAGCTTTCTGGGACTAGCGGGGGGGCCCACCGGGGAGCTGTTTTTT

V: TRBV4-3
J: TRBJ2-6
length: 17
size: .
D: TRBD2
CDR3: CASSRTAGGAGANVLTF
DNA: TGCGCCAGCAGCCGGACGGCGGGGGGGGCTGGGGCCAACGTCCTGACTTTC

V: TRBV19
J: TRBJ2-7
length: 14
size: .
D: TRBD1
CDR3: CASSRSGGLYEQYF
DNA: TGTGCCAGTAGTAGGTCAGGGGGCCTTTACGAGCAGTACTTC

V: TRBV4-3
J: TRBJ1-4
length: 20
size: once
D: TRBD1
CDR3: CASSQNPQGTGSVANEKLFF
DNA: TGCGCCAGCAGCCAAAACCCTCAAGGGACAGGGTCCGTAGCTAATGAAAAACTGTTTTTT

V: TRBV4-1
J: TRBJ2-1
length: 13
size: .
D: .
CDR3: CASSQDAGNEQFF
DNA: TGCGCCAGCAGCCAAGATGCGGGCAATGAGCAGTTCTTC

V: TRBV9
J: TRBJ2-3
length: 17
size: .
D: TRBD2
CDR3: CASSVPLAGSTTDTQYF
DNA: TGTGCCAGCAGCGTACCCCTAGCGGGATCCACCACAGATACGCAGTATTTT